The 5 T cell receptor beta chains below were found in one sample sequenced in a study of cytomegalovirus exposure and HLA in healthy donors. PCR employed 60 Vbeta and 13 Jbeta primers. Assay: immunoSEQ multiplex PCR; the TCRdb copy retains only in-frame clones and omits some. The table shows 95,000 to 150,000 clones, with 15% occurring only once. Sequenced: PBMCs. These TCRs come from a woman younger than 35 in good health and CMV-seronegative.

The gene calls are TRBV19 and TRBJ1-6; D possibly corresponds to TRBD1 (5 bases). The CDR3 covers 15 residues. Germline values: CDR1 LNHDA, CDR2 SQIVND (reference sequence). Between the trimmed V and J ends, which lost 5 bases and 8 bases, there was a span of 16 bases. The CDR3 DNA reads as TGTGCCAGTAGTTTCGGCGGGGGTGCGCATTCACCCCTCCACTTT. The encoded protein is CASSFGGGAHSPLHF.

The V call is TRBV28, the J call TRBJ1-1, with 7 bases lining up with TRBD1. The CDR3 is 14 residues long. In germline, CDR1 is MDHEN, CDR2 SYDVKM. The ends lost 5 bases at V and 5 bases at J; junction bases unmatched: 8. The CDR3 sequence: CASSIDRVGTEAFF. Written as DNA, the CDR3 is TGTGCCAGCAGTATTGACAGGGTCGGTACTGAAGCTTTCTTT.

The chain links TRBV5-8 to TRBJ2-7; weak D call: TRBD1 (6 bases). Trimming shortened V by 0 bases and J by 2 bases, and 15 bases separated the two germline ends. Per the germline V gene, CDR1 is SGHTS and CDR2 is YDEGEE. The CDR3 has 16 residues. The CDR3 loop reads CASSLDSGQSPYEQYF. Written as DNA, the CDR3 is TGTGCCAGCAGCTTGGACTCTGGACAGTCGCCCTACGAGCAGTACTTC.

This clone came up a few times. The gene calls are TRBV4-1 and TRBJ1-1, with a tentative D call TRBD1 (6 bases). Germline V CDR1 and CDR2: MGHRA, YSYEKL. V lost 4 bases to trimming and J lost 5 bases, with 26 bases between them. This CDR3 is 18 amino acids long. The CDR3 sequence: CASSRKKGGGGRWTEAFF. The CDR3 coding sequence is TGCGCCAGCAGCCGCAAGAAAGGAGGGGGGGGACGATGGACTGAAGCTTTCTTT.

This clone was found a few times. As DNA, the CDR3 is TGTGCCAGCAGCGTAGGACCCGGCGGGGGGTCGGGTTACTACGAGCAGTACTTC. Its protein is CASSVGPGGGSGYYEQYF. The chain joins TRBV9 to TRBJ2-7; 8 nucleotides line up with TRBD2. Per the germline V gene, CDR1 is SGDLS and CDR2 is YYNGEE. This CDR3 is 18 amino acids long. V shed 0 bases and J 3 bases; nucleotides not matched to a gene: 14.